This T cell receptor (beta chain) was documented in a study of OX40 agonist ivuxolimab in advanced cancers. The cohort excluded patients with autoimmune disease history or systemic immunosuppression. General study points: Antigen specificity of clonally expanded peripheral T cells was not established.

On this clone itself: Its antigen is as yet unknown.

Generated by immunoSEQ multiplex PCR, the TCRdb table keeps only in-frame clones and is missing some. The sample includes around 76,000 clones, around 86% of them seen just once. CDR3 length: 14 amino acids. V dropped 8 bases and J dropped 5 bases, with 18 bases sitting between them. The specimen comprised CD4+ or CD8+ T cells sorted from blood, sampled in a trial of the OX40 agonist ivuxolimab. This sequence joins TRBV23-1 and TRBJ2-5, with D tentatively TRBD1 or TRBD2 (6 bases each). TRBV23-1 is an ORF, with its function uncertain. This sequence was found in an adult with an advanced solid tumor such as melanoma, head and neck, liver or kidney cancer. CDR3 DNA: TGCGCCAGCCGCACCCCGGGGGCGGAGGAGACCCAGTACTTC. Translation gives CASRTPGAEETQYF.